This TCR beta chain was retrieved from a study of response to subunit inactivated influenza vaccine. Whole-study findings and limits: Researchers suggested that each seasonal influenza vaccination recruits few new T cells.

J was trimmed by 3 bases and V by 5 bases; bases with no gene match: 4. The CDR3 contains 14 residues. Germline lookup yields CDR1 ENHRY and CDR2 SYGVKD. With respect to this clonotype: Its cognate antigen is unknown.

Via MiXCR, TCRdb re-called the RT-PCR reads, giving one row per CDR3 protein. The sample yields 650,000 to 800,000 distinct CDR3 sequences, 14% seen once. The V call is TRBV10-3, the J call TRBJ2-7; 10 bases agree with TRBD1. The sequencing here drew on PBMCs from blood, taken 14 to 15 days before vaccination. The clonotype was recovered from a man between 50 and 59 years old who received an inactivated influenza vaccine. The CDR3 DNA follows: TGTGCCATCAGTCCGGGACAGGGGCTCTACGAGCAGTACTTC. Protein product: CAISPGQGLYEQYF.